This T cell receptor beta chain was sequenced for a study of shared clonotypes between healthy human individuals. Regarding the study as a whole: Represented diversity, genetic and exposure-history alike, was limited by few donors.

CDR1 is SGHAT and CDR2 is FQNNGV in the germline V gene. The length of the CDR3 is 13 residues. V was cut by 5 bases and J by 5 bases, with 10 bases left in between. Repertoires were generated with immunoSEQ multiplex PCR, while TCRdb's copy carries only in-frame clones and drops some. There are fewer than 650,000 clones in the sample; 75% to 85% occur only once, and under 15% lies in the top ten. In the case of this clone: Its target is unknown.

Each donor was a Caucasian adult residing in Nashville, Tennessee. The specimen was PBMCs. The TCR comes from a woman aged 40-49 years in good health. Some clones in this sample may be carry-over from other donors' samples. The chain joins TRBV11-2 to TRBJ2-1; D possibly matches TRBD1 or TRBD2 (5 bases each). Written as DNA, the CDR3 is TGTGCCAGCAGCCCGGGACGAAACAATGAGCAGTTCTTC. This translates into CASSPGRNNEQFF.